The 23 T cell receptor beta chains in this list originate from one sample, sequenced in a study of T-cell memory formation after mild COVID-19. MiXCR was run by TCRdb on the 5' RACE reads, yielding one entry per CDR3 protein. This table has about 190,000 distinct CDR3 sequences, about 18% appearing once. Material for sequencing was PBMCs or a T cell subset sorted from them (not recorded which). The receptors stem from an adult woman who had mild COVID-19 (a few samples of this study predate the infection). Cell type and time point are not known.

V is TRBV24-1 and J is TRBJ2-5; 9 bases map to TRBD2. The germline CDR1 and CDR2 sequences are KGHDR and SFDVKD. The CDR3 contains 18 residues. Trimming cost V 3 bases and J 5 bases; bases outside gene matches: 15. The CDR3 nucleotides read TGTGCCACCAGTGATCCCGCGGGCCTTAGCGGGAGTAAGGAGACCCAGTACTTC. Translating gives CATSDPAGLSGSKETQYF.

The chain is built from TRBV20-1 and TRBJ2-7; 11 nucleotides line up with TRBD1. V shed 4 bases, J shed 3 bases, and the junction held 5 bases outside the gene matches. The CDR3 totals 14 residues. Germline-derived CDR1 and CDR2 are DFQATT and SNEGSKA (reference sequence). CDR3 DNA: TGCAGTGCTACCGGACAGGGGGCCGGCTACGAGCAGTACTTC. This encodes CSATGQGAGYEQYF.

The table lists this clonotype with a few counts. The CDR3 bases are TGCGCCAGCAGCTTGGGACAGGGGGCACCGAGCTCTGGGGCCAACGTCCTGACTTTC. Residues: CASSLGQGAPSSGANVLTF. The V call is TRBV5-1, the J call TRBJ2-6, with TRBD1 identical over 10 bases. This CDR3 comprises 19 residues. Per germline, CDR1 SGHRS and CDR2 YFSETQ. Unmatched junction bases numbered 6, after V lost 0 bases and J lost 0 bases.

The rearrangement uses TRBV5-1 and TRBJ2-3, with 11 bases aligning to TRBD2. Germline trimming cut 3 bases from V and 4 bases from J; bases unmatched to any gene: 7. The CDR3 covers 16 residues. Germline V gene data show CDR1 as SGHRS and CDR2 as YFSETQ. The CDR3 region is CASSSLSGGAADTQYF. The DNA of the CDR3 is TGCGCCAGCAGCTCACTTAGCGGGGGGGCCGCAGATACGCAGTATTTT.

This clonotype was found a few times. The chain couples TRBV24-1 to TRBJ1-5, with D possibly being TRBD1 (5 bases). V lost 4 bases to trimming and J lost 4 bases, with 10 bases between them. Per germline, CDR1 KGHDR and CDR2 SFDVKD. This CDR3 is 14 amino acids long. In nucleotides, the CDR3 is TGTGCCACCAGTGACTGGGGGGAAAATCAGCCCCAGCATTTT. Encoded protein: CATSDWGENQPQHF.

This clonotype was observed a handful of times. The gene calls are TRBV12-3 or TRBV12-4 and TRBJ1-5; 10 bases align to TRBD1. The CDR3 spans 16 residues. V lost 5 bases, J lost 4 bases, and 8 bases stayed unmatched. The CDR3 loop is CASSSAGTGANQPQHF. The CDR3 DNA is TGTGCCAGCAGTAGCGCCGGGACAGGGGCTAATCAGCCCCAGCATTTT.

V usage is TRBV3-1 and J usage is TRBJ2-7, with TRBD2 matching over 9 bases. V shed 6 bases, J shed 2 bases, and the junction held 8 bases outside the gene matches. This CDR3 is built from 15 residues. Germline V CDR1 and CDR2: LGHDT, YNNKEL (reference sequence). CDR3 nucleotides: TGTGCCAGCAGACAGACTAGCGGCCGGACCTACGAGCAGTACTTC. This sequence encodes CASRQTSGRTYEQYF.

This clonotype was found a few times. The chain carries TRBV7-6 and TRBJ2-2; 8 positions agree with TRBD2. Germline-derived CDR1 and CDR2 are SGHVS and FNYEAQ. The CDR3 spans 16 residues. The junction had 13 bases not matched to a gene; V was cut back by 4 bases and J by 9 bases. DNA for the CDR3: TGTGCCAGCAGCTCCGGAATAGCGGGGAAGACCCGGGAGCTGTTTTTT. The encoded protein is CASSSGIAGKTRELFF.

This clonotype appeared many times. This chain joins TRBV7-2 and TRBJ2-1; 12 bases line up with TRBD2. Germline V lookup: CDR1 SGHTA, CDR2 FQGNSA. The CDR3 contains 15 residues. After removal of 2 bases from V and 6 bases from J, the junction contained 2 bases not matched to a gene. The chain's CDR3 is CASSLSLAGGNEQFF. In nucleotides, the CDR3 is TGTGCCAGCAGCTTATCACTAGCGGGAGGCAATGAGCAGTTCTTC.

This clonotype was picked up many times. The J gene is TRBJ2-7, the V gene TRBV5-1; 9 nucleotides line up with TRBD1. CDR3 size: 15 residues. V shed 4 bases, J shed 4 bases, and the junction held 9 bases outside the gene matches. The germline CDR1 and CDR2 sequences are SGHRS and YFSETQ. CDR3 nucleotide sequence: TGCGCCAGCAGCCCGTGGGACAGGGAAATGTACGAGCAGTACTTC. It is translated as CASSPWDREMYEQYF.

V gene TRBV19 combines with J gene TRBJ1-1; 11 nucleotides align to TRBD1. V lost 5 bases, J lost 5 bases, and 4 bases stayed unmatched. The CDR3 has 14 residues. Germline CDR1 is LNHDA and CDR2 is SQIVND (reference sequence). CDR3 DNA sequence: TGTGCCAGTAGTCCATGGGACAGGGGGACTGAAGCTTTCTTT. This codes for CASSPWDRGTEAFF.

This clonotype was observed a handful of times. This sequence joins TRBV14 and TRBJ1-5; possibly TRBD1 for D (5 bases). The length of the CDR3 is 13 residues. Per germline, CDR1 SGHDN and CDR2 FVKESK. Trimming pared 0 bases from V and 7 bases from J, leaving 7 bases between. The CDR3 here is CASSQERGQPQHF. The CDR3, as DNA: TGTGCCAGCAGCCAAGAAAGGGGACAGCCCCAGCATTTT.

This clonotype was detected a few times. The CDR3 sequence is CASSLAGTSTYEQYF. The CDR3 bases are TGCGCCAGCAGCTTGGCGGGCACCTCTACATACGAGCAGTACTTC. This chain uses TRBV5-1 with TRBJ2-7, with D unclear. The CDR3 is 15 residues long. Germline V gene data show CDR1 as SGHRS and CDR2 as YFSETQ. Trimming took 0 bases from V and 4 from J, leaving 14 bases between them.

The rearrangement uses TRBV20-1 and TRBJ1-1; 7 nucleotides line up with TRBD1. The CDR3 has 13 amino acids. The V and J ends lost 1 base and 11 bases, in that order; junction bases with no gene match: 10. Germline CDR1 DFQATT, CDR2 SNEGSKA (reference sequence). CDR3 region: CSARVGTVFKAFF. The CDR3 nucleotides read TGCAGTGCTAGAGTCGGGACAGTTTTTAAGGCTTTCTTT.

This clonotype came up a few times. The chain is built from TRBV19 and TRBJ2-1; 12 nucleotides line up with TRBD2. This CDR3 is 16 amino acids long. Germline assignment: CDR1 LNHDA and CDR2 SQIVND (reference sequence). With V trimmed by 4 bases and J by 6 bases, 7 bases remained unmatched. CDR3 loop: CASSTPTSGSSNEQFF. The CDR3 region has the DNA TGTGCCAGTAGTACCCCGACTAGCGGGAGCAGCAATGAGCAGTTCTTC.

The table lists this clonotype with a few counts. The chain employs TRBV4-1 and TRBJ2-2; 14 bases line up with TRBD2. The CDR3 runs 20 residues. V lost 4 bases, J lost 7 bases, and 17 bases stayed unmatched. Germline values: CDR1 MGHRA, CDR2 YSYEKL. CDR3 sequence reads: CASSPYGLAGGPGRRGELFF. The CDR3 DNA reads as TGCGCCAGCAGCCCCTATGGACTAGCGGGGGGCCCCGGTCGTCGCGGGGAGCTGTTTTTT.

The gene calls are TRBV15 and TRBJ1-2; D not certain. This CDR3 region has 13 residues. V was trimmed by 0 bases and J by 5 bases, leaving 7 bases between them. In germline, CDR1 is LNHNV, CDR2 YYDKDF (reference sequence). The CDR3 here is CATSRDQEYGYTF. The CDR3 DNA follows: TGTGCCACCAGCAGAGATCAGGAGTATGGCTACACCTTC. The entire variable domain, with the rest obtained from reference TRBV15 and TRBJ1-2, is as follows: DAMVIQNPRYQVTQFGKPVTLSCSQTLNHNVMYWYQQKSSQAPKLLFHYYDKDFNNEADTPDNFQSRRPNTSFCFLDIRSPGLGDTAMYLCATSRDQEYGYTFGSGTRLTVV.

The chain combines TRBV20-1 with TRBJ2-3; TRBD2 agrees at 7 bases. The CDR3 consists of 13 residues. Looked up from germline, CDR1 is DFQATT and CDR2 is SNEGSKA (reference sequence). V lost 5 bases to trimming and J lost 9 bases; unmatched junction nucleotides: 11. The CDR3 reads CSAQPSGGGTQYF. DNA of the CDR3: TGCAGTGCTCAACCTAGCGGAGGAGGGACGCAGTATTTT.

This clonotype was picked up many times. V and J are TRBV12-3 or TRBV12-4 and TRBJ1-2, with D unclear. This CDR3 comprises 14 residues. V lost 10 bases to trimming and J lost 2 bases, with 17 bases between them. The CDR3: CATSRLRRNYGYTF. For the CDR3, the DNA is TGTGCCACCTCTAGATTGAGGAGAAACTATGGCTACACCTTC.

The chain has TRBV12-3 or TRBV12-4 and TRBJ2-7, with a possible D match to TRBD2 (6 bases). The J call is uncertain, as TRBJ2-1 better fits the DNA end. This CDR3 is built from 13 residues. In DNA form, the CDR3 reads TGTGCCAGCACCACAACCTCTAGCGTCGGGCAGTTCTTC. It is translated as CASTTTSSVGQFF.

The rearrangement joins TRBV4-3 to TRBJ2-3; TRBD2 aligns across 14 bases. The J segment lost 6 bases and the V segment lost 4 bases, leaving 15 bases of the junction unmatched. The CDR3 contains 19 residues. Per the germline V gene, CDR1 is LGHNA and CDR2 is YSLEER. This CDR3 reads CASSRVSPGTSGGMDTQYF. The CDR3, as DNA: TGCGCCAGCAGCCGAGTATCACCCGGGACTAGCGGGGGCATGGATACGCAGTATTTT.

The CDR3 DNA sequence: TGTGCCAGCAGCCAAGTCGTAGCGGGAGGGGCCGGGGAGCTGTTTTTT. Protein product: CASSQVVAGGAGELFF. The chain joins TRBV4-2 to TRBJ2-2; 11 positions agree with TRBD2. Unmatched junction bases numbered 4, after V lost 1 base and J lost 6 bases. The CDR3 loop spans 16 amino acids. Germline V gene data show CDR1 as LGHNA and CDR2 as YNFKEQ.

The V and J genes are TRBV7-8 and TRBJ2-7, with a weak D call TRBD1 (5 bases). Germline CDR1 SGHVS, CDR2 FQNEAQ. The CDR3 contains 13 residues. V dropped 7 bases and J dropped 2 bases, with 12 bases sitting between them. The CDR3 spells CASTLGRPYEQYF. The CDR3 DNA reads TGTGCCAGCACCTTGGGGCGCCCCTACGAGCAGTACTTC.